These T cell receptor beta chains were read from a single sample in a study of blood T cell repertoires in COVID-19. Libraries were prepared by immunoSEQ multiplex PCR; TCRdb keeps only in-frame clonotypes and omits some of them. This table has 150,000 to 200,000 clones, approximately 87% appearing once. Sequencing was performed on peripheral blood. The receptors shown here come from a woman between 65 and 79 years old with COVID-19, enrolled during active disease. CDR3s include the opening cysteine and the closing phenylalanine or tryptophan. D genes are given only for firm matches. Part of the rows lack a size; the others show once, few, many or a class for expanded clones.

d_call,j_call,clone_size,v_call,cdr3_nt,cdr3_aa
TRBD1,TRBJ1-2,once,TRBV14,TGTGCCAGCAGCCAGGGGACAGGCGGCGGCTACACCTTC,CASSQGTGGGYTF
NA,TRBJ1-3,once,TRBV12-3/TRBV12-4,TGTGCCAGCAGCCGGACAATCCCCATATATTTT,CASSRTIPIYF
NA,TRBJ1-5,NA,TRBV19,TGTGCCAGTAGTATACGGGGCAATCAGCCCCAGCATTTT,CASSIRGNQPQHF
TRBD2,TRBJ2-7,NA,TRBV13,TGTGCCAGCAGCTTAAAACGGACTAGCGGGATGAACGAGCAGTACTTC,CASSLKRTSGMNEQYF
TRBD2,TRBJ2-3,few,TRBV7-9,TGTGCCAGCAGCTTACAGCCGGGCGGGAGGACAGATACGCAGTATTTT,CASSLQPGGRTDTQYF
TRBD1,TRBJ1-2,NA,TRBV19,TGTGCCAGTAGTATGGGGACAGATGGCTACACCTTC,CASSMGTDGYTF
NA,TRBJ1-6,few,TRBV6-4,TGTGCCAGTCGCCGGGACAATAATTCACCCCTCCACTTT,CASRRDNNSPLHF
TRBD1,TRBJ1-5,once,TRBV28,TGTGCCAGCGCTGCAATCCACAGGGGTCAGCCCCAGCATTTT,CASAAIHRGQPQHF
NA,TRBJ2-2,NA,TRBV5-1,TGCGCCAGCAGCTTTGGGCTATCGAACACCGGGGAGCTGTTTTTT,CASSFGLSNTGELFF
NA,TRBJ2-3,NA,TRBV5-4,TGTGCCAGCAGCCCTCTCCGGGGTAAGGATACGCAGTATTTT,CASSPLRGKDTQYF
NA,TRBJ1-3,NA,TRBV3-1/TRBV3-2,TGTGCCAGCAGCCGAGGGCAGTCACAGAACACCATATATTTT,CASSRGQSQNTIYF
NA,TRBJ2-5,once,TRBV19,TGTGCCAGTAGTACCGCGGAGACCCAGTACTTC,CASSTAETQYF
NA,TRBJ1-4,NA,TRBV10-3,TGTGCCATCAGCCCGGGTGGGGGCTCCTTAAATGAAAAACTGTTTTTT,CAISPGGGSLNEKLFF
NA,TRBJ1-5,NA,TRBV30,TGTGCCTGGATGGGGGGGCTAAACGATCAGCCCCAGCATTTT,CAWMGGLNDQPQHF
NA,TRBJ2-7,NA,TRBV12-2,TGTGCAAGTCGCTTCCGGGAGGGTTACGAGCAGTACTTC,CASRFREGYEQYF
TRBD2,TRBJ2-7,NA,TRBV27,TGTGCCAGCAGCCCCTATACCGGGACTAGCGGAGTAAGGCAGTACTTC,CASSPYTGTSGVRQYF
NA,TRBJ2-7,NA,TRBV1,TGCACCAGCAGCCAGGCTAGCGGGAGGGCCATGACCGAGCAGTACTTC,CTSSQASGRAMTEQYF
NA,TRBJ2-2,NA,TRBV15,TGTGCCACCAGCAGAGATCATAGCACCGGGGAGCTGTTTTTT,CATSRDHSTGELFF
NA,TRBJ2-7,NA,TRBV12-3/TRBV12-4,TGTGCCAGCACCCGAGGTTTAGCATCCGAGCAGTACTTC,CASTRGLASEQYF
TRBD1,TRBJ2-2,NA,TRBV28,TGTGCCAGCAGCCCGTGGGGACAGTTGAGCACCGGGGAGCTGTTTTTT,CASSPWGQLSTGELFF
NA,TRBJ2-7,NA,TRBV14,TGTGCCAGCAGCCCAGTCGGACTCCCAAGTGTCCTGGAGCAGTACTTC,CASSPVGLPSVLEQYF
TRBD2,TRBJ2-1,NA,TRBV6-2/TRBV6-3,TGTGCCAGCAGCCTCCTTAGCTCGAGCGGGGGGGGTGAGCAGTTCTTC,CASSLLSSSGGGEQFF
NA,TRBJ1-4,NA,TRBV14,TGTGCCAGCAGCCAAGTTACGGGGAGGGTTGGAAAACTGTTTTTT,CASSQVTGRVGKLFF
TRBD2,TRBJ2-2,NA,TRBV15,TGTGCCATCAGCAGAGCCCCTACTAGCGGGAGGGCCGTTGGGGAGCTGTTTTTT,CAISRAPTSGRAVGELFF
NA,TRBJ2-1,NA,TRBV7-2,TGTGCCAGCACCAAGAGCGCTCCGACCTACAATGAGCAGTTCTTC,CASTKSAPTYNEQFF
NA,TRBJ2-3,NA,TRBV21-1,TGTGCCAGCAGCCCGGGACTAGCGGGAGCTGGAGATACGCAGTATTTT,CASSPGLAGAGDTQYF
NA,TRBJ2-1,NA,TRBV4-1,TGCGCCAGCAGCCAAGATGCAGGGGTGATTTTCAATGAGCAGTTCTTC,CASSQDAGVIFNEQFF